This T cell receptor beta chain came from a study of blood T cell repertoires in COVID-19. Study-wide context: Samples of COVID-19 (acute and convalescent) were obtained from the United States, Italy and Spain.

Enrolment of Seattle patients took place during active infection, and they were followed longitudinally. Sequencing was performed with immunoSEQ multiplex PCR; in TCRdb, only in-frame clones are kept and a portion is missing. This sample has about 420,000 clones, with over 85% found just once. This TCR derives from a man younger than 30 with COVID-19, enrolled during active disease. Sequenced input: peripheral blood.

The DNA of the CDR3 is TGTGCCAGCAGCACCGCGGGCTCCTACAATGAGCAGTTCTTC. Its translation is CASSTAGSYNEQFF. The gene calls are TRBV21-1 and TRBJ2-1; no check of the table's D call, TRBD2, against the DNA was made. TRBV21-1 is classified as a pseudogene. This CDR3 has 14 residues.